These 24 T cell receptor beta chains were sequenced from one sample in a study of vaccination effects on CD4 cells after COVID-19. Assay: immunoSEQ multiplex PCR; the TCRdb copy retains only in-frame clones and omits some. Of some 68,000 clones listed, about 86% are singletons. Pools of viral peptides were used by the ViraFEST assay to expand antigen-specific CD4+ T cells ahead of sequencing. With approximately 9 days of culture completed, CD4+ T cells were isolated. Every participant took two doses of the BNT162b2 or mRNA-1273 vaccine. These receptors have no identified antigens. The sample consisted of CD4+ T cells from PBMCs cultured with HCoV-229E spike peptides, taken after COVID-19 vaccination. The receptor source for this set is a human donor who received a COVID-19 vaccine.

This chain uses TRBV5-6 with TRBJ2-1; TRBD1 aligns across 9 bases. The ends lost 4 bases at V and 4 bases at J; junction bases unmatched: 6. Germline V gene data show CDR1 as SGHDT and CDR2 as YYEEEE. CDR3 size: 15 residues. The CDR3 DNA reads TGTGCCAGCAGCAGTACAGGGGGCCAGTACAATGAGCAGTTCTTC. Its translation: CASSSTGGQYNEQFF.

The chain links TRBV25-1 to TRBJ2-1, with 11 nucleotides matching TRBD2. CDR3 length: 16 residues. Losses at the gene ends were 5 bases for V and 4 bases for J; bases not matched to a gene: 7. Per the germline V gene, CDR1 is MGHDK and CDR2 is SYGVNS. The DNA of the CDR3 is TGTGCCAGCAGTCCAAGACTAGCGGGGCTATACAATGAGCAGTTCTTC. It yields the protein CASSPRLAGLYNEQFF.

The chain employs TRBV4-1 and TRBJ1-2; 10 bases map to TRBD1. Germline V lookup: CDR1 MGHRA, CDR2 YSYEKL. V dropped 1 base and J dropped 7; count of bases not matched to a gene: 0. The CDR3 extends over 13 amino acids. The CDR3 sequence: CASSQGDRGGYTF. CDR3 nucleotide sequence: TGCGCCAGCAGCCAAGGGGACAGGGGTGGCTACACCTTC.

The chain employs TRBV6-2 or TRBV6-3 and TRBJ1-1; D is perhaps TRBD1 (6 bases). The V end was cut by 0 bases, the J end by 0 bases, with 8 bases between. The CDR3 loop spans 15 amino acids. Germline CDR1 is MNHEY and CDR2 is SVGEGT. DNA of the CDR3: TGTGCCAGCAGTTACTCACGGGACATGAACACTGAAGCTTTCTTT. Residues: CASSYSRDMNTEAFF.

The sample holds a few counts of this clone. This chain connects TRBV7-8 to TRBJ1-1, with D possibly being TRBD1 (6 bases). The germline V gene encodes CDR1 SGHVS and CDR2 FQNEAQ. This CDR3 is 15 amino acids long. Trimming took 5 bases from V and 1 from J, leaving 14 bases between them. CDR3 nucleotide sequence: TGTGCCAGCAGCCACTACAGGGAAACGAACACTGAAGCTTTCTTT. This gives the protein CASSHYRETNTEAFF.

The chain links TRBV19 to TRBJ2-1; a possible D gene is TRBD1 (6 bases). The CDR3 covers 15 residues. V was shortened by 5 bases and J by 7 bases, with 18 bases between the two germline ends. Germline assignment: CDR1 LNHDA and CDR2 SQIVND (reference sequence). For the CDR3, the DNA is TGTGCCAGTAGTTCAGACAGGTACGTGGGAAATGAGCAGTTCTTC. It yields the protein CASSSDRYVGNEQFF.

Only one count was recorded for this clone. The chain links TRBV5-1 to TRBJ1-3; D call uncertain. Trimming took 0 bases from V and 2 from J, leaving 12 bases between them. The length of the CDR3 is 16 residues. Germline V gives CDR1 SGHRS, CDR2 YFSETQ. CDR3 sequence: CASSLVFSGAGNTIYF. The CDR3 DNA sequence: TGCGCCAGCAGCTTGGTATTTTCCGGGGCTGGAAACACCATATATTTT.

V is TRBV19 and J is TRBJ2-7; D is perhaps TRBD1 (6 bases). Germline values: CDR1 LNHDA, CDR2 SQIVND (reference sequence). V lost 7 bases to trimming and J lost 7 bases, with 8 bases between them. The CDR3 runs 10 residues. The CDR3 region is CASKRGEQYV. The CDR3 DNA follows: TGTGCCAGTAAAAGGGGGGAGCAGTACGTC.

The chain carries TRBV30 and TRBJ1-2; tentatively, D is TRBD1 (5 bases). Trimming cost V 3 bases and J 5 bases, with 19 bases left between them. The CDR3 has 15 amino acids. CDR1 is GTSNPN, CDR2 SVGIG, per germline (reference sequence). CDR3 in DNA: TGTGCCTGGAGAGCCCCACCTGGGGCTATATATGGCTACACCTTC. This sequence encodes CAWRAPPGAIYGYTF.

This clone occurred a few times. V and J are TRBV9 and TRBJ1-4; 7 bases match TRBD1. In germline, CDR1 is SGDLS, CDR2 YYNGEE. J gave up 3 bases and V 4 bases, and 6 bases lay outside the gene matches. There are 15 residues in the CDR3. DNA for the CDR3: TGTGCCAGCAGCTTTTCGACAGGGTCTAATGAAAAACTGTTTTTT. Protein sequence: CASSFSTGSNEKLFF.

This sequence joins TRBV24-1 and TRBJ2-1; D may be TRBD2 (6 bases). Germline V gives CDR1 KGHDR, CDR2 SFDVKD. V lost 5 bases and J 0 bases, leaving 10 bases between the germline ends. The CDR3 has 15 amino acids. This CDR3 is CATSGHGSSYNEQFF. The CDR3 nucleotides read TGTGCCACCAGTGGCCACGGGAGCTCCTACAATGAGCAGTTCTTC.

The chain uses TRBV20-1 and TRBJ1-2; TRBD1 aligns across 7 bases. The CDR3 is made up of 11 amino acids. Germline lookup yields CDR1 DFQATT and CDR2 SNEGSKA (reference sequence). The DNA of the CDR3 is TGCGGGTCCCGACAGGGTTATGGCTACACCTTC. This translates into CGSRQGYGYTF.

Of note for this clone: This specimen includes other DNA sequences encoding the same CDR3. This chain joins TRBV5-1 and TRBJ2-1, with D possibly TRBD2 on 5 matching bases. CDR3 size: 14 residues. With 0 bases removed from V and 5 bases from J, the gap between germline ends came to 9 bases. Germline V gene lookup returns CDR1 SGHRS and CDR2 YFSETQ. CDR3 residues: CASSLATGNNEQFF. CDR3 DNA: TGCGCCAGCAGCTTGGCCACGGGGAACAATGAGCAGTTCTTC.

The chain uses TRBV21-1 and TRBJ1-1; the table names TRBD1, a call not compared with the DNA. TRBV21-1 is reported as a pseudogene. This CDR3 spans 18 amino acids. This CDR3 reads CASNPLGTGGGRGTEAFF. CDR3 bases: TGTGCCAGCAACCCCTTAGGGACAGGGGGCGGGCGGGGCACTGAAGCTTTCTTT.

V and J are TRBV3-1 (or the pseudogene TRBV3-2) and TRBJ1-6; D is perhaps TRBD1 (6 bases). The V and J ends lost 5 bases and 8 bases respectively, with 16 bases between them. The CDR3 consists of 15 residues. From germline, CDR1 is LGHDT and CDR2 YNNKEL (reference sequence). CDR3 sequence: CASSFRPGEDSPLHF. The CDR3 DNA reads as TGTGCCAGCAGCTTTAGACCAGGGGAGGATTCACCCCTCCACTTT.

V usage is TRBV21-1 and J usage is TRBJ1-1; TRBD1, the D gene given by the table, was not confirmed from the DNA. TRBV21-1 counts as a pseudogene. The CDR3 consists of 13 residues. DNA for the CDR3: TGTGCCTTACCCGGGACAGGGGGTAGTGAAGCTTTCTTT. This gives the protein CALPGTGGSEAFF.

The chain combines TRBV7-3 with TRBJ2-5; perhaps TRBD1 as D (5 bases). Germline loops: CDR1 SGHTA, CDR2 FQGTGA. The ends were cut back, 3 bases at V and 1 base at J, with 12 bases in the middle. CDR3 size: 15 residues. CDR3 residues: CASSFHGQLQETQYF. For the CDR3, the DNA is TGTGCCAGCAGCTTTCACGGACAACTCCAAGAGACCCAGTACTTC.

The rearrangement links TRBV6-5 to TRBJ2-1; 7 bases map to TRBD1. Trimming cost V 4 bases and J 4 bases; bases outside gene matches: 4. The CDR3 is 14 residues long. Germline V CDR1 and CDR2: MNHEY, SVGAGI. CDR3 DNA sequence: TGTGCCAGCAGTTTCGGGACAGCATACAATGAGCAGTTCTTC. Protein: CASSFGTAYNEQFF.

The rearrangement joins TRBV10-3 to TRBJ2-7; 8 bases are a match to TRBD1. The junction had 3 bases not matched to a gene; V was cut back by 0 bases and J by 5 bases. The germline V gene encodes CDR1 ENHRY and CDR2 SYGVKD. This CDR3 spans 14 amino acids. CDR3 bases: TGTGCCATCAGTGAGTCGGGGGGACAGGACGAGCAGTACGTC. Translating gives CAISESGGQDEQYV.

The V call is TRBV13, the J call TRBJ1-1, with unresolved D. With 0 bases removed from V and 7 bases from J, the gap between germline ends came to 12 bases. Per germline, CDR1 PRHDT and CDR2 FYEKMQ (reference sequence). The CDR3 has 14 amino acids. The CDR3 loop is CASSLGTLLGEAFF. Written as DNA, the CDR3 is TGTGCCAGCAGCTTAGGGACACTTTTGGGTGAAGCTTTCTTT.

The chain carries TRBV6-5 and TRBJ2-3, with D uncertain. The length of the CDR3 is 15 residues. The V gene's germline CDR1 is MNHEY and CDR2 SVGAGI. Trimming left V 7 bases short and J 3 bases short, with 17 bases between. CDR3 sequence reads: CASTRPSPPTDTQYF. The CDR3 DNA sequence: TGTGCCAGCACCAGACCCTCCCCGCCGACAGATACGCAGTATTTT.

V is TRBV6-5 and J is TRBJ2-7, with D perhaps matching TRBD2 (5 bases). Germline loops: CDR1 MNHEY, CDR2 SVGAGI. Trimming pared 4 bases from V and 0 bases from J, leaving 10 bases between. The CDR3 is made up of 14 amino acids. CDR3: CASSWTGSSYEQYV. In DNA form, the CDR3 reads TGTGCCAGCAGTTGGACTGGGAGCTCCTACGAGCAGTACGTC.

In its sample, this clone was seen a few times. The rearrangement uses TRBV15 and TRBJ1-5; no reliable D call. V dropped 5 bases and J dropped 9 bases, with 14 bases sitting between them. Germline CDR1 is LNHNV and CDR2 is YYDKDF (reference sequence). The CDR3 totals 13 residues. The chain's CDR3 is CATSRTVRGPQHF. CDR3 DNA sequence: TGTGCCACCAGCCGGACGGTCCGTGGGCCCCAGCATTTT. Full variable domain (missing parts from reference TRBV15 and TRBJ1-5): DAMVIQNPRYQVTQFGKPVTLSCSQTLNHNVMYWYQQKSSQAPKLLFHYYDKDFNNEADTPDNFQSRRPNTSFCFLDIRSPGLGDTAMYLCATSRTVRGPQHFGDGTRLSIL.

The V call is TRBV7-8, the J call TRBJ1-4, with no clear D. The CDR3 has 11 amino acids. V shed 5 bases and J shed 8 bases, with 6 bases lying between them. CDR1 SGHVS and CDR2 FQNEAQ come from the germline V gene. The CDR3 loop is CASSPREKLFF. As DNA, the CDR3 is TGTGCCAGCAGCCCCAGAGAAAAACTGTTTTTT.